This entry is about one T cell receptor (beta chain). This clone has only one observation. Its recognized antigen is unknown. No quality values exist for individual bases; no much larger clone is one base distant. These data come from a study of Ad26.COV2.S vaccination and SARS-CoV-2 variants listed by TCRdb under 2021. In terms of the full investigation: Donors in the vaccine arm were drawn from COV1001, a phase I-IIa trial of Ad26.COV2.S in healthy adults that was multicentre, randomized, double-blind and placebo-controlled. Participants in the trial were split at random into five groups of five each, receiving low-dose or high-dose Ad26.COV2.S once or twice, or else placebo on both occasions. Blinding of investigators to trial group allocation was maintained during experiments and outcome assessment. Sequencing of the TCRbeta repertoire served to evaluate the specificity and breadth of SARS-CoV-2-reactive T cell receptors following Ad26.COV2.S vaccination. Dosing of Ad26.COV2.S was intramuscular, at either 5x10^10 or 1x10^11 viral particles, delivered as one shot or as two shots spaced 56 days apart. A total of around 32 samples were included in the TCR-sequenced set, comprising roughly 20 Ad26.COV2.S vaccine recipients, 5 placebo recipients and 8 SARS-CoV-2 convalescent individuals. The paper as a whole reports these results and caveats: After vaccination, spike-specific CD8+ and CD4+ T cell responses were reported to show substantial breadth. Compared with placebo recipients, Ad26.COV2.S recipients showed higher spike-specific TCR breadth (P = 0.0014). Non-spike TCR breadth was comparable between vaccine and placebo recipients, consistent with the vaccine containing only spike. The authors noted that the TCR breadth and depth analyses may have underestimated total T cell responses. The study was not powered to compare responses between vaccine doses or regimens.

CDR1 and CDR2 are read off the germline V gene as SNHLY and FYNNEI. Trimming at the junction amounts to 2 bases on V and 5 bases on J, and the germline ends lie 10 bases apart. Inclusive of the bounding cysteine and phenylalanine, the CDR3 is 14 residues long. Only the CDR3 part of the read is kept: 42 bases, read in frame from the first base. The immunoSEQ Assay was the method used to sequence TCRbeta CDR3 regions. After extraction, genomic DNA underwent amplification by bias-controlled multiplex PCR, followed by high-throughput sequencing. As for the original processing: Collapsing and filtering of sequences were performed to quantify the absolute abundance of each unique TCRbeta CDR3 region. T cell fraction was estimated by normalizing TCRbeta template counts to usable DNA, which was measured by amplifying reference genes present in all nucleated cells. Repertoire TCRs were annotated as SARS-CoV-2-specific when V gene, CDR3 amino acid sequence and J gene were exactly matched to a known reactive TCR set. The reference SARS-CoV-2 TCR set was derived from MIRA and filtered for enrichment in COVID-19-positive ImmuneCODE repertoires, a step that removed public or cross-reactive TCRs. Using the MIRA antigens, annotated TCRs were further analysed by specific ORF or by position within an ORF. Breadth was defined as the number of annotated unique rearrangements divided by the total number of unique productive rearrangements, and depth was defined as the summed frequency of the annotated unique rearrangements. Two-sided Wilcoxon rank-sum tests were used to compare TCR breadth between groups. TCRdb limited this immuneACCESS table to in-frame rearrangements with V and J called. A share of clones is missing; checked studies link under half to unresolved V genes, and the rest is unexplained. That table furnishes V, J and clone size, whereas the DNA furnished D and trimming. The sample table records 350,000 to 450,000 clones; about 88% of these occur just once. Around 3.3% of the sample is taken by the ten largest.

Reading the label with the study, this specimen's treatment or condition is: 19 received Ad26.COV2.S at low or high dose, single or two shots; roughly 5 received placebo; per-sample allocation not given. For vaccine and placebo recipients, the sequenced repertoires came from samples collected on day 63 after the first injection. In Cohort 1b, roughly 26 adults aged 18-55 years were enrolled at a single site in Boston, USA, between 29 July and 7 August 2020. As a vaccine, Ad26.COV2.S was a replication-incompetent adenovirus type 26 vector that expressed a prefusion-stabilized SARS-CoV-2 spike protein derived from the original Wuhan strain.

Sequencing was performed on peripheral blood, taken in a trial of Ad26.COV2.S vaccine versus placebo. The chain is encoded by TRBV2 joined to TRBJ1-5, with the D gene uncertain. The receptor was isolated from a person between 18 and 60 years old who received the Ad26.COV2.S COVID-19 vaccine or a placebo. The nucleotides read TGTGCCAGCAGTGAACAGCGACCTGATCAGCCCCAGCATTTT. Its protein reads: CASSEQRPDQPQHF.